This T cell receptor beta chain comes out of a study of immune heterogeneity within non-small cell lung tumors. Bulk tumor genomic DNA, 550 to 650 ng per sample, was the template. Biopsy collection occurred during surgery, with several far-apart biopsies per primary tumor. Curative surgical treatment was performed in patients who had newly diagnosed, untreated non-small cell lung cancer. There are 16 residues in the CDR3. Turning to this clonotype: One end of the junction does not line up with germline, which may come from a read error.

In a multiplex PCR, 32 V and 13 J primers amplified TCR beta CDR3. MiXCR, applied by TCRdb to the multiplex PCR reads, yields one record per CDR3 protein. This table has approximately 20,000 distinct CDR3 sequences, less than 35% appearing once. The chain has TRBV12-3 or TRBV12-4 and TRBJ2-4; 8 nucleotides line up with TRBD1. The sample was lung tumor tissue. The TCR was taken from a man between 35 and 55 years old with non-small cell lung cancer. The CDR3 nucleotides are TGTACCAGCAGTTATGGACAGGGAGTGGCCAAAAACATTCAGTACTTC. Its protein is CTSSYGQGVAKNIQYF.